These 24 T cell receptor beta chains were all obtained from the same sample, sequenced in a study of cytomegalovirus exposure and HLA in healthy donors. The data were produced by immunoSEQ multiplex PCR, yet TCRdb's version contains in-frame clones alone and is incomplete. The table has hundreds of thousands of clones, roughly 84% seen once. Sequenced input: PBMCs. The receptors were sampled from a woman aged 18-29 years in good health and CMV-seropositive.

The genes are TRBV5-6 and TRBJ1-1; possibly TRBD1 for D (5 bases). Germline assignment: CDR1 SGHDT and CDR2 YYEEEE. CDR3 length: 13 residues. V gave up 5 bases and J gave up 4 bases, with 12 bases separating them. The DNA for the CDR3 is TGTGCCAGCAGGGAGGGGTCCTTCACTGAAGCTTTCTTT. This codes for CASREGSFTEAFF.

This clone was detected only once. The J gene is TRBJ1-2, the V gene TRBV19; D not certain. Germline loops: CDR1 LNHDA, CDR2 SQIVND (reference sequence). The V and J ends lost 7 bases and 4 bases respectively, with 10 bases between them. The CDR3 has 12 residues. The CDR3 bases are TGTGCCAGTATAATGGGGAGCTATGGCTACACCTTC. This gives the protein CASIMGSYGYTF.

V and J are TRBV7-3 and TRBJ2-2; TRBD1 aligns across 8 bases. With V trimmed by 5 bases and J by 6 bases, 5 bases remained unmatched. CDR3 length equals 14 residues. Germline V gene data show CDR1 as SGHTA and CDR2 as FQGTGA. The CDR3, as DNA: TGTGCCAGCAGCGCCAACAGGGGGGCCGGGGAGCTGTTTTTT. It specifies CASSANRGAGELFF.

V is TRBV6-5 and J is TRBJ1-3, with D tentatively TRBD1 (5 bases). Deletions cut 2 bases from V and 0 bases from J, with 11 bases between. The CDR3 consists of 16 residues. CDR1 is MNHEY and CDR2 is SVGAGI in the germline V gene. The CDR3, as DNA: TGTGCCAGCAGTTACGGGGGAGGCCTCTCTGGAAACACCATATATTTT. Residues: CASSYGGGLSGNTIYF.

CDR3 sequence: CASRPGQGSNEQFF. The CDR3 bases are TGTGCCAGCAGACCGGGACAGGGTTCTAATGAGCAGTTCTTC. V is TRBV27 and J is TRBJ2-1, with TRBD1 identical over 9 bases. The CDR3 extends over 14 amino acids. Germline V gives CDR1 MNHEY, CDR2 SMNVEV (reference sequence). The junction had 7 bases not matched to a gene; V was cut back by 6 bases and J by 7 bases.

The chain recombines TRBV10-1 with TRBJ1-1; 8 bases fit TRBD1. Trimming at V came to 2 bases and at J to 0 bases, leaving 5 bases not matched to a gene. The V gene's germline CDR1 is WNHNN and CDR2 SYGVQD (reference sequence). This CDR3 is 16 amino acids long. The CDR3 region has the DNA TGCGCCAGCAGTGAGAACAGGGGGTCGGTGAACACTGAAGCTTTCTTT. Its protein is CASSENRGSVNTEAFF.

V and J are TRBV9 and TRBJ2-7; 9 positions match TRBD1. V was pared by 2 bases and J by 0 bases, with 6 bases of the junction left unmatched. Germline V gene lookup returns CDR1 SGDLS and CDR2 YYNGEE. The length of the CDR3 is 16 residues. The CDR3 region is CASSVRTGASSYEQYF. The DNA for the CDR3 is TGTGCCAGCAGCGTTCGGACAGGGGCGAGCTCCTACGAGCAGTACTTC.

V gene TRBV7-6 combines with J gene TRBJ1-2; 9 positions agree with TRBD1. The V segment lost 5 bases and the J segment 5 bases; nucleotides outside the gene matches: 9. Looked up from germline, CDR1 is SGHVS and CDR2 is FNYEAQ. This CDR3 is built from 15 residues. The CDR3 loop reads CASSPGQGPGYGYTF. DNA of the CDR3: TGTGCCAGCAGCCCGGGACAGGGACCCGGGTATGGCTACACCTTC.

The chain couples TRBV18 to TRBJ1-5, with D perhaps TRBD1 (5 bases). The germline V and J ends were trimmed by 0 bases and 12 bases, with 18 bases remaining between them. Germline CDR1 is KGHSH and CDR2 is LQKENI. This CDR3 spans 15 amino acids. The CDR3 bases are TGTGCCAGCTCACCACCAGGCAGGGCGGTGATCTTCCAGCATTTT. Its protein is CASSPPGRAVIFQHF.

The rearrangement uses TRBV4-1 and TRBJ2-7, with D unresolved. V was clipped by 3 bases and J by 0 bases, with 15 bases between them. The CDR3 length is 16 residues. CDR1 is MGHRA, CDR2 YSYEKL, per germline. CDR3 amino acids: CASSQASQWSSYEQYF. The CDR3 DNA reads TGCGCCAGCAGCCAGGCATCTCAATGGTCCTCCTACGAGCAGTACTTC.

This clone was observed a handful of times. CDR3: CASSVDGQTNTEAFF. CDR3 in DNA: TGTGCCAGCAGCGTAGATGGACAGACGAACACTGAAGCTTTCTTT. The rearrangement links TRBV9 to TRBJ1-1; a possible D gene is TRBD1 (6 bases). This CDR3 is 15 amino acids long. Germline V gene lookup returns CDR1 SGDLS and CDR2 YYNGEE. Trimming left V 0 bases short and J 1 base short, with 10 bases between.

This clone was seen only a few times. The CDR3 is CASSSGVSGNTIYF. CDR3 nucleotides: TGTGCCAGCAGCTCGGGAGTTAGTGGAAACACCATATATTTT. The genes are TRBV5-4 and TRBJ1-3; D remains unclear. V was pared by 3 bases and J by 3 bases, with 10 bases between. Germline CDR1 and CDR2: SGHNT and YYREEE (reference sequence). The CDR3 spans 14 residues.

This clone was counted a single time. The chain joins TRBV10-1 to TRBJ2-1; 11 bases map to TRBD2. The CDR3 length is 16 residues. Germline V gene data show CDR1 as WNHNN and CDR2 as SYGVQD (reference sequence). J gave up 4 bases and V 3 bases, and 5 bases lay outside the gene matches. CDR3 sequence (DNA): TGCGCCAGCAGTGAAAGACTAGCGGGGACGTACAATGAGCAGTTCTTC. Translated, it gives CASSERLAGTYNEQFF.

The chain recombines TRBV7-6 with TRBJ1-5; possible D gene TRBD1, 5 bases. This CDR3 contains 15 residues. V was pared by 5 bases and J by 7 bases, with 18 bases between. CDR1 and CDR2 (germline): SGHVS, FNYEAQ. As DNA, the CDR3 is TGTGCCAGCAGCAACGGCGGGGGAGGTGACCAGCCCCAGCATTTT. Protein product: CASSNGGGGDQPQHF.

J is TRBJ2-3 and V is TRBV5-1; D call uncertain. The CDR3 runs to 14 residues. Germline V lookup: CDR1 SGHRS, CDR2 YFSETQ. V lost 0 bases and J 1 base, leaving 6 bases between the germline ends. CDR3 region: CASSLGSGTDTQYF. DNA of the CDR3: TGCGCCAGCAGCTTGGGAAGCGGCACAGATACGCAGTATTTT.

Only a few counts were recorded for this clone. V gene TRBV7-2 combines with J gene TRBJ1-2; D unclear. The CDR3 runs 13 residues. Per germline, CDR1 SGHTA and CDR2 FQGNSA. Trimming removed 5 bases from V and 7 bases from J, with 14 bases in between. CDR3 in DNA: TGTGCCAGCAGCCCGACACTTGCGGGTGGCTACACCTTC. Translating it yields CASSPTLAGGYTF.

This chain connects TRBV11-2 to TRBJ1-1, with no clear D. V was pared by 5 bases and J by 3 bases, with 13 bases between. Germline V gene sequence: CDR1 SGHAT, CDR2 FQNNGV. CDR3 size: 14 residues. CDR3: CASSALAWDTEAFF. CDR3 bases: TGTGCCAGCAGCGCCTTAGCCTGGGACACTGAAGCTTTCTTT.

This chain uses TRBV11-2 with TRBJ2-7, with 12 bases matching TRBD2. Germline-derived CDR1 and CDR2 are SGHAT and FQNNGV. The CDR3 totals 18 residues. The junction had 16 bases not matched to a gene; V was cut back by 5 bases and J by 5 bases. The CDR3 loop is CASSLGMALAGGLDEQYF. The CDR3 DNA follows: TGTGCCAGCAGCCTGGGGATGGCTCTAGCGGGAGGGCTCGACGAGCAGTACTTC.

V and J are TRBV6-1 and TRBJ1-2; possible D gene TRBD1, 5 bases. The CDR3 has 15 amino acids. CDR1 MNHNS and CDR2 SASEGT come from the germline V gene. Deletions cut 1 base from V and 4 bases from J, with 13 bases between. Written as DNA, the CDR3 is TGTGCCAGCAGTGAAGACACGGGGGGTCCCTATGGCTACACCTTC. Amino acid sequence: CASSEDTGGPYGYTF.

The chain links TRBV5-4 to TRBJ1-2; 7 bases line up with TRBD1. The CDR3 is 11 residues long. Losses at the gene ends were 9 bases for V and 12 bases for J; bases not matched to a gene: 11. Germline V CDR1 and CDR2: SGHNT, YYREEE (reference sequence). The CDR3 is CATRSGQADTF. CDR3 sequence (DNA): TGTGCCACCAGATCCGGACAGGCCGACACCTTC.

This chain connects TRBV5-4 to TRBJ2-2; 9 nucleotides agree with TRBD2. V gave up 2 bases and J gave up 7 bases; unmatched junction bases: 6. The CDR3 loop spans 15 amino acids. Germline-derived CDR1 and CDR2 are SGHNT and YYREEE (reference sequence). CDR3: CASSFGTSKGGELFF. The CDR3 nucleotides read TGTGCCAGCAGCTTCGGGACTAGCAAAGGCGGGGAGCTGTTTTTT.

The count of this clone is one. This chain uses TRBV30 with TRBJ2-1; TRBD1 aligns across 8 bases. The germline V gene encodes CDR1 GTSNPN and CDR2 SVGIG (reference sequence). The CDR3 runs 15 residues. Unmatched junction bases numbered 8, after V lost 2 bases and J lost 5 bases. For the CDR3, the DNA is TGTGCCTGGAGTTGGGACAGGACGGGGAACAATGAGCAGTTCTTC. It translates to CAWSWDRTGNNEQFF.

The chain uses TRBV10-3 and TRBJ1-5, with D perhaps matching TRBD1 (5 bases). Per the germline V gene, CDR1 is ENHRY and CDR2 is SYGVKD. The CDR3 extends over 14 amino acids. The V gene lost 6 bases and the J gene lost 1 base, with 10 bases spanning the gap. The CDR3 nucleotides are TGTGCCATCAGCGAGGACATCAGCAATCAGCCCCAGCATTTT. As protein: CAISEDISNQPQHF.

The chain carries TRBV18 and TRBJ2-7; D call uncertain. CDR3 length: 11 amino acids. Germline loops: CDR1 KGHSH, CDR2 LQKENI. V gave up 3 bases and J gave up 5 bases, with 5 bases separating them. CDR3 nucleotides: TGTGCCAGCTCACCCCGGGACGAGCAGTACTTC. As protein: CASSPRDEQYF.